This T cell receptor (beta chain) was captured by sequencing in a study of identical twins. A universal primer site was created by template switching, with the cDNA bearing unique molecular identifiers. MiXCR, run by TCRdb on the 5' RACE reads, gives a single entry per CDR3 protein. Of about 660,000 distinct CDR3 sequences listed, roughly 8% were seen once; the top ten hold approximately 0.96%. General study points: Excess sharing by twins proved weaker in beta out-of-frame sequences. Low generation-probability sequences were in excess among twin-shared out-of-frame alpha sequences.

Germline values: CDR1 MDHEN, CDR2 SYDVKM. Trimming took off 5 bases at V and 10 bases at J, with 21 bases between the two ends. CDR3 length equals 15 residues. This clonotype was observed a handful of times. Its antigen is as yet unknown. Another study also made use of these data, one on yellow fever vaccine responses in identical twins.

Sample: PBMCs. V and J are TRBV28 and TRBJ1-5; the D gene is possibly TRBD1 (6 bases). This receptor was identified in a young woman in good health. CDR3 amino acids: CASSPNVQGHFPQHF. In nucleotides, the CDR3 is TGTGCCAGCAGTCCCAATGTCCAGGGGCACTTCCCCCAGCATTTT.